These 7 T cell receptor beta chains share one sample of origin, sequenced in a study of T-cell memory formation after mild COVID-19. TCRdb recomputed calls from the 5' RACE reads with MiXCR, one row per CDR3 protein. Of 180,000 or so distinct CDR3 sequences in the sample, more than 9% were seen once. Sequencing used PBMCs or a T cell subset sorted from them (not recorded which). The receptors shown here come from a man aged 18 to 30 who had mild COVID-19 (a few samples of this study predate the infection). Cell type and time point are not known.

The genes are TRBV20-1 and TRBJ2-7; 8 bases match TRBD1. This CDR3 spans 12 amino acids. Per the germline V gene, CDR1 is DFQATT and CDR2 is SNEGSKA (reference sequence). The CDR3 reads CTPDRVSHEQYF. The CDR3 DNA is TGCACCCCGGACAGGGTTAGCCACGAGCAGTACTTC.

This chain connects TRBV24-1 to TRBJ2-5; the match to TRBD1 covers 7 bases. The V gene end was trimmed by 4 bases and the J gene end by 0 bases; junction bases not matched to a gene: 4. The CDR3 totals 15 residues. Germline V lookup: CDR1 KGHDR, CDR2 SFDVKD. CDR3: CATSETGQHQETQYF. CDR3 coding DNA: TGTGCCACCAGTGAAACGGGACAGCACCAAGAGACCCAGTACTTC.

The gene calls are TRBV10-3 and TRBJ1-5, with TRBD1 as a possible D gene (5 bases). V lost 4 bases and J 4 bases, leaving 8 bases between the germline ends. In germline, CDR1 is ENHRY, CDR2 SYGVKD. CDR3 size: 13 residues. The CDR3 sequence: CAISGGVNQPQHF. The CDR3 region has the DNA TGTGCCATCAGTGGGGGGGTGAATCAGCCCCAGCATTTT.

This clonotype was counted at least ten times. V gene TRBV7-2 combines with J gene TRBJ2-2, with 10 bases lining up with TRBD2. Germline CDR1 SGHTA, CDR2 FQGNSA. This CDR3 is built from 20 residues. V lost 1 base, J lost 4 bases, and 15 bases stayed unmatched. As DNA, the CDR3 is TGTGCCAGCAGCTTAGGGGGGCGCTGGGAGCGGGGGGGCGTCACCGGGGAGCTGTTTTTT. Translation: CASSLGGRWERGGVTGELFF.

At least ten counts were recorded for this clonotype. The CDR3 DNA reads TGTGCCACCAGCAGAGATCGTCAGCGCGAGCAGTACTTC. As protein: CATSRDRQREQYF. The chain recombines TRBV15 with TRBJ2-7; no reliable D call. Trimming took 0 bases from V and 6 from J, leaving 9 bases between them. Looked up from germline, CDR1 is LNHNV and CDR2 is YYDKDF (reference sequence). The CDR3 has 13 residues. The full variable domain, completed using reference TRBV15 and TRBJ2-7, is DAMVIQNPRYQVTQFGKPVTLSCSQTLNHNVMYWYQQKSSQAPKLLFHYYDKDFNNEADTPDNFQSRRPNTSFCFLDIRSPGLGDTAMYLCATSRDRQREQYFGPGTRLTVT.

Only a few counts were recorded for this clonotype. V usage is TRBV5-8 and J usage is TRBJ2-7, with 7 bases identical to TRBD1. There are 13 residues in the CDR3. Trimming cost V 4 bases and J 5 bases; bases outside gene matches: 6. Per germline, CDR1 SGHTS and CDR2 YDEGEE. This CDR3 is CASSKQTGNEQYF. CDR3 nucleotide sequence: TGTGCCAGCAGCAAACAGACAGGGAACGAGCAGTACTTC. Based on the CDR3 plus reference TRBV5-8 and TRBJ2-7, the full variable domain is EAGVTQSPTHLIKTRGQQATLRCSPISGHTSVYWYQQALGLGLQFLLWYDEGEERNRGNFPPRFSGRQFPNYSSELNVNALELEDSALYLCASSKQTGNEQYFGPGTRLTVT.

This chain connects TRBV7-2 to TRBJ2-3; no definite D call. CDR1 SGHTA and CDR2 FQGNSA come from the germline V gene. The V end was cut by 5 bases, the J end by 7 bases, with 7 bases between. This CDR3 is 11 amino acids long. CDR3 sequence reads: CASSPTHTQYF. CDR3 DNA: TGTGCCAGCAGCCCAACGCATACGCAGTATTTT.